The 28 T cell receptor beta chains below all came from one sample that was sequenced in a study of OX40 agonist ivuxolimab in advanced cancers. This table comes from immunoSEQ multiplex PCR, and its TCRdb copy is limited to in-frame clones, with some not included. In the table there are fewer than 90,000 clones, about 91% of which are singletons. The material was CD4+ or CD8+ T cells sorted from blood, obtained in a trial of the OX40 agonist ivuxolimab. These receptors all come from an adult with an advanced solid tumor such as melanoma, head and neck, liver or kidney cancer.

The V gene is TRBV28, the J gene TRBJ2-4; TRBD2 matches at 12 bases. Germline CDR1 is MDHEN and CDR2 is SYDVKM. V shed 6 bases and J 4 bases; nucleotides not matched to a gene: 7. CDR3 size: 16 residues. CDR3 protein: CASRSPSGGDKNIQYF. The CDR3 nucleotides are TGTGCCAGCAGAAGCCCTAGCGGGGGGGATAAAAACATTCAGTACTTC.

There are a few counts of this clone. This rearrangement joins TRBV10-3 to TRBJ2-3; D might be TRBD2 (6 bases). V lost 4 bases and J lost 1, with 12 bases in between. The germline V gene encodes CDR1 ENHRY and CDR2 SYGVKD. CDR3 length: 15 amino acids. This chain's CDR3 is CAISAGASGTDTQYF. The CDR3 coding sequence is TGTGCCATCAGTGCGGGAGCGTCTGGCACAGATACGCAGTATTTT.

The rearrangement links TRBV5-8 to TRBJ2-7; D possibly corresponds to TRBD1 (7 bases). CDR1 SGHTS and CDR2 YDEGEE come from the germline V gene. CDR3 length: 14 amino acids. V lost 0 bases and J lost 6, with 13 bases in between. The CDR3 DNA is TGTGCCAGCAGCTTGGGACAGGGAGGCGGCGAGCAGTACGTC. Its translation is CASSLGQGGGEQYV.

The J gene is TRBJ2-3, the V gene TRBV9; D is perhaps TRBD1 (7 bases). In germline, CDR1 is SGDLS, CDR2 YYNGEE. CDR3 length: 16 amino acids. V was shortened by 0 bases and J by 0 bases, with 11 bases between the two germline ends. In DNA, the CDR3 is TGTGCCAGCAGCGTAGTGGAGGGGGCTAGCACAGATACGCAGTATTTT. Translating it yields CASSVVEGASTDTQYF.

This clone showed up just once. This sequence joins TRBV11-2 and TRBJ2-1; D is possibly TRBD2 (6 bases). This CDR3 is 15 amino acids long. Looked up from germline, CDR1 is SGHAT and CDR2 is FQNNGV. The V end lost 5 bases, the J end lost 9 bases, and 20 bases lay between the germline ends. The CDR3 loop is CASSLRGDGIREQFF. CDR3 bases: TGTGCCAGCAGCCTCCGCGGGGATGGTATTCGTGAGCAGTTCTTC.

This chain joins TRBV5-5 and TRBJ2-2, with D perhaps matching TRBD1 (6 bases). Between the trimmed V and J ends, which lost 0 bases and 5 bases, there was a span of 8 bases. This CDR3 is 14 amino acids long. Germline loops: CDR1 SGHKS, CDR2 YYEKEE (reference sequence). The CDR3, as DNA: TGTGCCAGCAGCTTGGGACAGGCGACCGGGGAGCTGTTTTTT. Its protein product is CASSLGQATGELFF.

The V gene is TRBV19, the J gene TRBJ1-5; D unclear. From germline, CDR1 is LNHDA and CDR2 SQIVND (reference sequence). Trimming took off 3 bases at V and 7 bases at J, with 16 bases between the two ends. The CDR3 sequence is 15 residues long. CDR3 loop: CASSMGGVFGQPQHF. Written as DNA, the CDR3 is TGTGCCAGTAGTATGGGTGGGGTCTTTGGGCAGCCCCAGCATTTT.

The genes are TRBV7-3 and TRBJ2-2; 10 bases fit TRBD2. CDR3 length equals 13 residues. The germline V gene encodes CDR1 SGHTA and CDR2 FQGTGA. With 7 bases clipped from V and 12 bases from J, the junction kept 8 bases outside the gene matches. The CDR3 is CASTQQRGGQLFF. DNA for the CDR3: TGTGCCAGCACCCAGCAGCGGGGGGGCCAGCTGTTTTTT. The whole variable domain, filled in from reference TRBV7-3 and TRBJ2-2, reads GAGVSQTPSNKVTEKGKYVELRCDPISGHTALYWYRQSLGQGPEFLIYFQGTGAADDSGLPNDRFFAVRPEGSVSTLKIQRTERGDSAVYLCASTQQRGGQLFFGEGSRLTVL.

CDR3 sequence reads: CASSRDSSNYGYTF. The CDR3, as DNA: TGCGCCAGCAGCAGAGACAGTTCTAACTATGGCTACACCTTC. The chain couples TRBV5-1 to TRBJ1-2, with a weak D call TRBD1 (5 bases). V lost 4 bases, J lost 0 bases, and 10 bases lay in between. Germline V gene lookup returns CDR1 SGHRS and CDR2 YFSETQ. This CDR3 has 14 amino acids. The complete variable domain, with remaining parts taken from reference TRBV5-1 and TRBJ1-2, reads KAGVTQTPRYLIKTRGQQVTLSCSPISGHRSVSWYQQTPGQGLQFLFEYFSETQRNKGNFPGRFSGRQFSNSRSEMNVSTLELGDSALYLCASSRDSSNYGYTFGSGTRLTVV.

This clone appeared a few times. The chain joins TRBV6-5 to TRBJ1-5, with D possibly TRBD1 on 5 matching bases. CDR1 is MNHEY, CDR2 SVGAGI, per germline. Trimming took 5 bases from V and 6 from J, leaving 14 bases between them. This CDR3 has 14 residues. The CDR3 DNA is TGTGCCAGCAGTAAGGCCATTGGGACTCAGCCCCAGCATTTT. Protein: CASSKAIGTQPQHF.

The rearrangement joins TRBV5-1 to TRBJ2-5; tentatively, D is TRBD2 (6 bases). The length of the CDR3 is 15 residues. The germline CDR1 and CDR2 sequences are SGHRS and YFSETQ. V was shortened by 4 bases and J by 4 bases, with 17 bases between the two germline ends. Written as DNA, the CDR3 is TGCGCCAGCAGCGAGTCAGGAGGGCCTCTAGAGACCCAGTACTTC. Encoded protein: CASSESGGPLETQYF.

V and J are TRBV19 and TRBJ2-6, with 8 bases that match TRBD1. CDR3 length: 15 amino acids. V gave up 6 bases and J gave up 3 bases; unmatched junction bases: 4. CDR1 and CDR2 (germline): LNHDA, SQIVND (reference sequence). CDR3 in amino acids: CASRDRVVGANVLTF. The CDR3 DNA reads TGTGCCAGTAGGGACAGGGTTGTTGGGGCCAACGTCCTGACTTTC.

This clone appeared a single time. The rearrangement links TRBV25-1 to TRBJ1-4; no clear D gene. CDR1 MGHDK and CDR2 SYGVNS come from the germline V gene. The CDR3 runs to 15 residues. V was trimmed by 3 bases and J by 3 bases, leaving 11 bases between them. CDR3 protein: CASSDYGTSNEKLFF. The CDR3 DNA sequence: TGTGCCAGCAGTGACTATGGCACCTCTAATGAAAAACTGTTTTTT.

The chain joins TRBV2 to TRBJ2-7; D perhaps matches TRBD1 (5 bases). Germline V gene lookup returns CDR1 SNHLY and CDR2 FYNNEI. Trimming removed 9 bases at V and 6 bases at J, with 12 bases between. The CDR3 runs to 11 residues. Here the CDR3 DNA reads TGTGCCAGTTTACTAAGGGGCGAGCAGTACGTC. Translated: CASLLRGEQYV.

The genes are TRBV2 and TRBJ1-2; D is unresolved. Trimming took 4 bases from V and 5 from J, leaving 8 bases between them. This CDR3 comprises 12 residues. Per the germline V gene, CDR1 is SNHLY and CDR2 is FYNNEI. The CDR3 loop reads CASSAGGYGYTF. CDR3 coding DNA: TGTGCCAGCAGTGCCGGAGGGTATGGCTACACCTTC.

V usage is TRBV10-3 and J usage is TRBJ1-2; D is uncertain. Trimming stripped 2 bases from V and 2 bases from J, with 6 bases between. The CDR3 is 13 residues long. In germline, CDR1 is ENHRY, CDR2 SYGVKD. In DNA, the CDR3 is TGTGCCATCAGTGAGCAGGAGAACTATGGCTACACCTTC. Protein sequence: CAISEQENYGYTF.

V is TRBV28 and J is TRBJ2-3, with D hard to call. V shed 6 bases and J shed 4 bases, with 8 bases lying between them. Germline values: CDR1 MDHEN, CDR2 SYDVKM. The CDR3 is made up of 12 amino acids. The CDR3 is CASSPDPDTQYF. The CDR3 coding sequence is TGTGCCAGCAGCCCGGACCCAGATACGCAGTATTTT.

CDR3 residues: CASSLVLAGHETQYF. The CDR3 coding sequence is TGTGCCAGCAGCTTGGTGTTAGCGGGGCATGAGACCCAGTACTTC. V gene TRBV5-6 combines with J gene TRBJ2-5, with 8 positions matching TRBD2. V shed 0 bases, J shed 5 bases, and the junction held 6 bases outside the gene matches. CDR1 is SGHDT, CDR2 YYEEEE, per germline. The CDR3 has 15 residues.

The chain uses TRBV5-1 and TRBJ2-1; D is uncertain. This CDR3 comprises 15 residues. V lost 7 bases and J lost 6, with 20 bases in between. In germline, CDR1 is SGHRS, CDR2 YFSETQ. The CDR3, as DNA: TGCGCCAGCGCGGATCCCTCAAAGGCGGCCAATGAGCAGTTCTTC. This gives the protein CASADPSKAANEQFF.

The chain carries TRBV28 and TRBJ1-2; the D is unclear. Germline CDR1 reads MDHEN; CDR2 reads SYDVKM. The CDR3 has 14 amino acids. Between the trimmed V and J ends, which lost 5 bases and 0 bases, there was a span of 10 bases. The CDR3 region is CASSLAGTNYGYTF. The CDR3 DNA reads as TGTGCCAGCAGTCTGGCGGGAACTAACTATGGCTACACCTTC.

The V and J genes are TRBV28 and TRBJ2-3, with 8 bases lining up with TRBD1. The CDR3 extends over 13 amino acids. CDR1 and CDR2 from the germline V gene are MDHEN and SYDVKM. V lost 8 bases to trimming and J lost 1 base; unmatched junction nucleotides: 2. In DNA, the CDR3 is TGTGCCAGCCGGGGACAGGGCACAGATACGCAGTATTTT. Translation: CASRGQGTDTQYF.

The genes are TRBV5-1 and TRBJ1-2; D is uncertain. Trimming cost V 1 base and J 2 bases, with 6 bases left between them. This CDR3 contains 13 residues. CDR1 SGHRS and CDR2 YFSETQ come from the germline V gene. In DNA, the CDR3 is TGCGCCAGCAGCTTGACAGTCAACTATGGCTACACCTTC. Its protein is CASSLTVNYGYTF.

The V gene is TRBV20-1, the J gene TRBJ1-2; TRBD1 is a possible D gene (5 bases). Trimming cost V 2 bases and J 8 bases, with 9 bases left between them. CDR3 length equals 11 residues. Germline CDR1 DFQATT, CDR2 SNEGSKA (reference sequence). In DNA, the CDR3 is TGCAGTGCTAGACAGGGTCTGGGCTACACCTTC. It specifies CSARQGLGYTF.

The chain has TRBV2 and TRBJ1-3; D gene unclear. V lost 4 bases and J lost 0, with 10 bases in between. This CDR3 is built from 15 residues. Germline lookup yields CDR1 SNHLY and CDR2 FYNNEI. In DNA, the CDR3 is TGTGCCAGCAGTGTGGCCGGGTCCTCTGGAAACACCATATATTTT. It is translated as CASSVAGSSGNTIYF. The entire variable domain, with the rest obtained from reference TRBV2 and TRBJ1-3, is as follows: EPEVTQTPSHQVTQMGQEVILRCVPISNHLYFYWYRQILGQKVEFLVSFYNNEISEKSEIFDDQFSVERPDGSNFTLKIRSTKLEDSAMYFCASSVAGSSGNTIYFGEGSWLTVV.

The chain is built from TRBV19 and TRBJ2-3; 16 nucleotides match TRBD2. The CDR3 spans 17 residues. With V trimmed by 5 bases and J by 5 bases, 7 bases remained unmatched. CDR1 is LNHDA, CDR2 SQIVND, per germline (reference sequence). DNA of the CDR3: TGTGCCAGTAGTTATGGGACTAGCGGGAGGGAAAGAGATACGCAGTATTTT. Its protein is CASSYGTSGRERDTQYF.

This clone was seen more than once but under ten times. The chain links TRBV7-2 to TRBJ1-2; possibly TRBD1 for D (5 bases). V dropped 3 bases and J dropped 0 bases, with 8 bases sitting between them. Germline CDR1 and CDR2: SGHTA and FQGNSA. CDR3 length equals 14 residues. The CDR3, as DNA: TGTGCCAGCAGCTTGGGCAGGGCTAACTATGGCTACACCTTC. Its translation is CASSLGRANYGYTF. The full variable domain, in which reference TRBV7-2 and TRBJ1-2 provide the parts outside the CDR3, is GAGVSQSPSNKVTEKGKDVELRCDPISGHTALYWYRQSLGQGLEFLIYFQGNSAPDKSGLPSDRFSAERTGGSVSTLTIQRTQQEDSAVYLCASSLGRANYGYTFGSGTRLTVV.

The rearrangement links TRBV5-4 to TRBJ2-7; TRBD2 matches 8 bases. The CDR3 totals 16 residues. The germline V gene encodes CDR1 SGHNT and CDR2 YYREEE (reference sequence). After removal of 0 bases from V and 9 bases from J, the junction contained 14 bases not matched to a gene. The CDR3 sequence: CASSLAAGSGTTVQYF. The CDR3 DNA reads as TGTGCCAGCAGCTTGGCCGCTGGTAGCGGGACTACGGTGCAGTACTTC.

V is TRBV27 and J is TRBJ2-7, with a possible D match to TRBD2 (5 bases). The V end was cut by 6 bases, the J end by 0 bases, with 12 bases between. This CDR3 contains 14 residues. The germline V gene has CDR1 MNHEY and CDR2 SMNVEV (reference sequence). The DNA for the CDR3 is TGTGCCAGCAGGAACCGGAGGAGCTCCTACGAGCAGTACTTC. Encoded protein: CASRNRRSSYEQYF.